These T cell receptor beta chains were read from a single sample in a study of blood T cell repertoires in COVID-19. Sequenced by immunoSEQ multiplex PCR; TCRdb stores in-frame clones only, minus some. The table lists about 75,000 clones, 88% of them singletons. Sequencing used peripheral blood. The receptors were sampled from a woman aged 65 to 85 with acute or convalescent COVID-19. Each CDR3 is given with its conserved first and last residue. The order of the fields is D gene, V gene, J gene, CDR3 length, clone size, CDR3 DNA, CDR3 protein. A D gene is named only where the DNA matches it firmly. Clone size is given for some rows only: seen once, a few or many times, or a class if the clone is expanded.

>.|TRBV6-5|TRBJ2-1|15|.
TGTGCCAGCAGTTTGATCCGGGACTCCTACAATGAGCAGTTCTTC
CASSLIRDSYNEQFF
>TRBD1|TRBV6-5|TRBJ2-7|14|.
TGTGCCAGCACCACGGGACAGGTAGCCTACGAGCAGTACTTC
CASTTGQVAYEQYF
>TRBD1|TRBV15|TRBJ1-2|13|.
TGTGCCACCAGCCAGACAGGGGTAGGAGGCTACACCTTC
CATSQTGVGGYTF
>TRBD1|TRBV7-2|TRBJ1-1|15|.
TGTGCCAGCAGCCTACAGGGGGCTTTTCCCTTTGAAGCTTTCTTT
CASSLQGAFPFEAFF
>.|TRBV30|TRBJ1-1|12|.
TGTGCCTGGAGTGTACGCGGGACTGAAGCTTTCTTT
CAWSVRGTEAFF
>.|TRBV6-5|TRBJ1-6|15|.
TGTGCCAGCAGGCTGGGCAAGCATAATAATTCACCCCTCCACTTT
CASRLGKHNNSPLHF
>.|TRBV15|TRBJ1-2|14|.
TGTGCCACCAGCAGAGTCCCTACAGGGAATGGCTACACCTTC
CATSRVPTGNGYTF
>TRBD1|TRBV29-1|TRBJ1-1|13|once
TGCAGCGTTGGGGCAGGGGGGAGGACTGAAGCTTTCTTT
CSVGAGGRTEAFF
>TRBD1|TRBV5-1|TRBJ2-2|13|.
TGCGCCACCCGGACAGGGGACACCGGGGAGCTGTTTTTT
CATRTGDTGELFF
>TRBD2|TRBV9|TRBJ2-1|13|few
TGTGCCAGCAGCCCCAGACTAGCATCAGAGCAGTTCTTC
CASSPRLASEQFF
>.|TRBV28|TRBJ1-5|14|.
TGTGCCAGCAGTTTAGGGCGCCGCAATCAGCCCCAGCATTTT
CASSLGRRNQPQHF
>.|TRBV11-3|TRBJ2-7|13|.
TGTGCCAGCAGCTTAGGAGGACGGAGGGAGCAGTACTTC
CASSLGGRREQYF
>.|TRBV19|TRBJ2-2|15|few
TGTGCCACCTCATACGGACAGAAGAACACCGGGGAGCTGTTTTTT
CATSYGQKNTGELFF
>.|TRBV10-3|TRBJ1-1|12|.
TGTGCCTCCCGGGGAACGAACACTGAAGCTTTCTTT
CASRGTNTEAFF
>.|TRBV5-6|TRBJ2-7|13|.
TGTGCCAGCAGCTTGTTGCCGGGCTACGAGCAGTACTTC
CASSLLPGYEQYF
>TRBD1|TRBV2|TRBJ2-5|15|.
TGTGCCAGCAGTGGATCCGGGACAGGGGGAGAGACCCAGTACTTC
CASSGSGTGGETQYF
>TRBD2|TRBV9|TRBJ2-3|15|once
TGTGCCAGCAGCGCGACTAGCGGGAGGCCAGATACGCAGTATTTT
CASSATSGRPDTQYF
>.|TRBV5-1|TRBJ1-3|14|.
TGCGCCAGCAGACAGGAAGACGTAGGAAACACCATATATTTT
CASRQEDVGNTIYF
>.|TRBV4-2|TRBJ1-5|15|.
TGTGCCAGCAGCCAAGAATCAGGGGACAATCAGCCCCAGCATTTT
CASSQESGDNQPQHF
>.|TRBV28|TRBJ1-1|14|.
TGTGCCAGCAGTTTATCGGGGGGGAACACTGAAGCTTTCTTT
CASSLSGGNTEAFF
>.|TRBV3-1/TRBV3-2|TRBJ1-5|15|.
TGTGCCAGCAGCCAAGGGGGAGGGGTCAATCAGCCCCAGCATTTT
CASSQGGGVNQPQHF
>TRBD1|TRBV19|TRBJ1-5|16|.
TGTGCCAGTAGTATAGTTGGGACAGGGGGCCGTCAGCCCCAGCATTTT
CASSIVGTGGRQPQHF
>TRBD1|TRBV28|TRBJ1-2|15|.
TGTGCCAGCAGTTTAGGATCAGGGGGCTACTATGGCTACACCTTC
CASSLGSGGYYGYTF
>.|TRBV7-9|TRBJ1-2|15|.
TGTGCCAGCAGCTTAGGCGAGGGTTTTAACTATGGCTACACCTTC
CASSLGEGFNYGYTF
>TRBD1|TRBV30|TRBJ2-2|12|once
TGTGCCTGGGGGACAGGGGCCGGGGAGCTGTTTTTT
CAWGTGAGELFF
>.|TRBV6-5|TRBJ2-7|13|.
TGTGCCAGCAGTTCGGGACTCAGAGGCGAGCAGTACTTC
CASSSGLRGEQYF
>.|TRBV2|TRBJ1-4|13|.
TGTGCCAGCAGTGGCGGTATAGGAGAAAAACTGTTTTTT
CASSGGIGEKLFF
>.|TRBV5-1|TRBJ1-5|15|.
TGCGCCAGCAGCTTGGAGCAGGGCATCAATCAGCCCCAGCATTTT
CASSLEQGINQPQHF
>TRBD2|TRBV15|TRBJ2-3|19|.
TGTGCCACCAGCAGAGGGGTGTATAGCGGGGGATCCAGCACAGATACGCAGTATTTT
CATSRGVYSGGSSTDTQYF
>.|TRBV18|TRBJ1-3|16|.
TGTGCCAGCTCACCATCAGGGGACAACTCTGGAAACACCATATATTTT
CASSPSGDNSGNTIYF
>TRBD2|TRBV4-2|TRBJ2-3|17|.
TGTGCCAGCAGCCAAGTCCTAGCGGGAGGAATCGCAGATACGCAGTATTTT
CASSQVLAGGIADTQYF
>TRBD1|TRBV19|TRBJ1-4|15|once
TGTGCCAGTAGTATGTCAGCAAACAGGGGAGGAAAACTGTTTTTT
CASSMSANRGGKLFF
>TRBD2|TRBV5-4|TRBJ2-5|15|.
TGTGCCAGCAGCTTTAGGGGAGGGATTGGGGAGACCCAGTACTTC
CASSFRGGIGETQYF
>TRBD1|TRBV28|TRBJ1-1|15|.
TGTGCCAGCAGTTTAAACCGGGACAGGGGGACTGAAGCTTTCTTT
CASSLNRDRGTEAFF
>TRBD1|TRBV29-1|TRBJ1-2|13|.
TGCAGCGTTGGGAGGGGGCTCGACTATGGCTACACCTTC
CSVGRGLDYGYTF
>.|TRBV6-5|TRBJ1-1|14|once
TGTGCCAGCAGTTCCCTGGACGGGAGGGCTGAAGCTTTCTTT
CASSSLDGRAEAFF
>.|TRBV6-6|TRBJ1-5|13|.
TGTGCCAGCTTAGCAGGGGAGGGTCAGCCCCAGCATTTT
CASLAGEGQPQHF
>.|TRBV10-3|TRBJ1-1|14|few
TGTGCCATCAGTGATGGGGCCCTAAACACTGAAGCTTTCTTT
CAISDGALNTEAFF